This T cell receptor (beta chain) emerged from a study of blood T cell repertoires in COVID-19. Study background: Researchers got acute and convalescent COVID-19 samples from the United States, Italy and Spain.

Measured with immunoSEQ multiplex PCR; TCRdb has only the in-frame clones, and not every one. The top ten clones hold 8% to 9.5% of a sample with about 160,000 clones, 75% to 90% of them seen once. The CDR3 covers 14 residues. J lost 5 bases, V lost 4 bases, and 5 bases had no gene match. Germline loops: CDR1 SEHNR, CDR2 FQNEAQ (reference sequence). The chain joins TRBV7-9 to TRBJ2-5, with 9 bases identical to TRBD1. Material for sequencing was peripheral blood. The clonotype comes from an elderly woman with active or convalescent COVID-19. CDR3 region: CASSSGQGHETQYF. The CDR3 DNA sequence: TGTGCCAGCAGCTCGGGACAGGGCCATGAGACCCAGTACTTC.